This entry lists 6 T cell receptor beta chains sequenced from one sample in a study of CD8 T cells in ankylosing spondylitis. TCRdb fed the 5' RACE reads into MiXCR, producing one record per CDR3 protein. The profile covers fewer than 550,000 distinct CDR3 sequences, with approximately 5.3% appearing a single time and around 3.5% taken by the ten largest. Their recognized antigens are unknown. Whole-study results and caveats: For ankylosing spondylitis blood, a TCR beta motif of about 8 highly homologous variants appeared characteristic.

Material for sequencing was blood, either unsorted or a sorted T cell fraction (not recorded which). These receptors were taken from a male donor with ankylosing spondylitis.

This clonotype was seen a few times. The chain couples TRBV11-1 to TRBJ2-3; 8 nucleotides line up with TRBD2. The CDR3 totals 16 residues. CDR1 is SGHAT, CDR2 FQDESV, per germline (reference sequence). Trimming cost V 5 bases and J 8 bases; bases outside gene matches: 15. As DNA, the CDR3 is TGTGCCAGCAGCAATCCCGGGACTAGTGTGAGGAGTACGCAGTATTTT. Residues: CASSNPGTSVRSTQYF.

At least ten counts were recorded for this clonotype. V usage is TRBV11-2 and J usage is TRBJ1-2; D is unresolved. V lost 4 bases and J 0 bases, leaving 12 bases between the germline ends. Germline V gives CDR1 SGHAT, CDR2 FQNNGV. This CDR3 is 15 amino acids long. The CDR3 loop reads CASSSRLAPNYGYTF. The DNA of the CDR3 is TGTGCCAGCAGCTCCCGCTTAGCCCCTAACTATGGCTACACCTTC.

This clonotype was seen ten or more times. The V gene is TRBV5-1, the J gene TRBJ1-2; D is possibly TRBD1 (6 bases). Germline CDR1 SGHRS, CDR2 YFSETQ. This CDR3 is 16 amino acids long. Trimming took 0 bases from V and 6 from J, leaving 18 bases between them. CDR3 sequence (DNA): TGCGCCAGCAGCTTGGACCACACAGGGTCGAAGGATGGCTACACCTTC. Residues: CASSLDHTGSKDGYTF.

This rearrangement joins TRBV11-3 to TRBJ2-1; either TRBD1 or TRBD2 may fit D (5 bases each). Germline V gene lookup returns CDR1 SGHNT and CDR2 YENEEA. The CDR3 consists of 13 residues. The V end lost 3 bases, the J end lost 8 bases, and 11 bases lay between the germline ends. Written as DNA, the CDR3 is TGTGCCAGCAGCTTTGTAGGGACCGATGAGCAGTTCTTC. This sequence encodes CASSFVGTDEQFF. The whole variable domain, remainder taken from reference TRBV11-3 and TRBJ2-1, is EAGVVQSPRYKIIEKKQPVAFWCNPISGHNTLYWYLQNLGQGPELLIRYENEEAVDDSQLPKDRFSAERLKGVDSTLKIQPAELGDSAVYLCASSFVGTDEQFFGPGTRLTVL.

Many counts were recorded for this clonotype. V gene TRBV5-1 combines with J gene TRBJ2-2, with 10 nucleotides matching TRBD1. In germline, CDR1 is SGHRS, CDR2 YFSETQ. The CDR3 is made up of 16 amino acids. V shed 4 bases, J shed 5 bases, and the junction held 8 bases outside the gene matches. The CDR3 spells CASSQRQGATTGELFF. The CDR3 DNA sequence: TGCGCCAGCAGCCAACGACAGGGGGCTACGACCGGGGAGCTGTTTTTT.

This rearrangement joins TRBV6-1 to TRBJ2-7; TRBD2 matches 8 bases. Germline lookup yields CDR1 MNHNS and CDR2 SASEGT. The ends lost 6 bases at V and 4 bases at J; junction bases unmatched: 8. The length of the CDR3 is 14 residues. CDR3 DNA: TGTGCCAGCAGCAAAGCGGGAGTGCTTTACGAGCAGTACTTC. Its translation is CASSKAGVLYEQYF.